This T cell receptor (beta chain) was observed in a study of T cell repertoires in cytomegalovirus infection. Study context: The authors used CMV epitopes that were HLA-C-restricted (recently identified) and HLA-B-restricted (well studied). CMV infection plus the matching HLA type was flagged by public TCR beta signatures.

In TCRdb, the reads were re-called with MiXCR into one record per CDR3 protein. The sample includes 650,000 to 900,000 distinct CDR3 sequences, roughly 33% of them seen just once. The study, taken as a whole, reports: HLA-C-restricted CMV-specific TCR beta clonotypes were dominant in the ex vivo response.

With regard to this clonotype: What it recognizes is unknown.

V gave up 2 bases and J gave up 5 bases, with 15 bases separating them. CDR3 length: 14 residues. Germline loops: CDR1 DFQATT, CDR2 SNEGSKA (reference sequence). The source is a human donor in good health (CMV status not recorded). Some clones in this sample may be carry-over from other donors' samples. The source material was cultured CD8+ T cells from PBMCs, sampled from culture after CMV antigen stimulation. The chain has TRBV20-1 and TRBJ1-2, with D perhaps TRBD1 (6 bases). The DNA of the CDR3 is TGCAGTGCTAGAAACCCGGACAGAAGATATGGCTACACCTTC. The encoded protein is CSARNPDRRYGYTF.